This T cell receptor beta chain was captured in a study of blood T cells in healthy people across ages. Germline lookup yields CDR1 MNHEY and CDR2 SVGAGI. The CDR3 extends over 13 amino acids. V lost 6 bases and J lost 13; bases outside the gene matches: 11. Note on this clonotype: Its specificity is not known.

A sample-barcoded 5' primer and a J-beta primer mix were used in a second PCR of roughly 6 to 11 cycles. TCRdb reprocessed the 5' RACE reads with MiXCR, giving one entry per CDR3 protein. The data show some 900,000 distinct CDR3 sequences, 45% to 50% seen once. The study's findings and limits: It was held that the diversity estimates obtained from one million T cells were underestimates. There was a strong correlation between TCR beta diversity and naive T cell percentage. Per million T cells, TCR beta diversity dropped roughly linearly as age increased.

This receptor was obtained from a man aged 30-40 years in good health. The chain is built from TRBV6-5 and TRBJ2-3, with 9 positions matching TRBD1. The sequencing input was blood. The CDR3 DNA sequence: TGTGCCAGCAGCCTGGATGGAGGGACAGGGAAGTATTTT. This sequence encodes CASSLDGGTGKYF.